The 14 T cell receptor beta chains below all came from one sample that was sequenced in a study of T cell changes during pregnancy in multiple sclerosis. Generated by immunoSEQ multiplex PCR, the TCRdb table keeps only in-frame clones and is missing some. The repertoire holds some 110,000 clones, with around 93% as singletons. This specimen consisted of peripheral blood, obtained after pregnancy. These receptors came from a female donor with multiple sclerosis, enrolled in a pregnancy study.

The rearrangement joins TRBV6-1 to TRBJ2-5; 7 bases are a match to TRBD1. V shed 3 bases and J 5 bases; nucleotides not matched to a gene: 9. The CDR3 has 15 residues. Germline CDR1 reads MNHNS; CDR2 reads SASEGT. CDR3 region: CASSESQGEWETQYF. The CDR3 nucleotides are TGTGCCAGCAGTGAGAGTCAGGGGGAATGGGAGACCCAGTACTTC.

For the CDR3, the DNA is TGTGCCAGCAGTCCAAGATTTGGGCAACACAGTTATAGCAATCAGCCCCAGCATTTT. Translating gives CASSPRFGQHSYSNQPQHF. The J gene is TRBJ1-5, the V gene TRBV27; D is undetermined. V gave up 5 bases and J gave up 0 bases, with 23 bases separating them. This CDR3 region has 19 residues. Germline loops: CDR1 MNHEY, CDR2 SMNVEV (reference sequence).

Note on this clone: Other DNA sequences in the same sample also yield this CDR3. The CDR3 sequence: CASSLGHRNYGYTF. CDR3 nucleotides: TGTGCCAGCAGCTTGGGACACAGAAACTATGGCTACACCTTC. The chain links TRBV7-8 to TRBJ1-2; D perhaps matches TRBD1 (6 bases). CDR1 is SGHVS and CDR2 is FQNEAQ in the germline V gene. V was cut by 3 bases and J by 2 bases, with 10 bases left in between. The CDR3 consists of 14 residues.

The CDR3 DNA sequence: TGCGCCAGCAGCCCCGCCGGGGGGGACTATGGCTACACCTTC. Its translation is CASSPAGGDYGYTF. The chain recombines TRBV5-1 with TRBJ1-2, with D possibly being TRBD1 (5 bases). Trimming took off 4 bases at V and 3 bases at J, with 13 bases between the two ends. This CDR3 region has 14 residues. Per germline, CDR1 SGHRS and CDR2 YFSETQ.

The CDR3 sequence: CAILTNNYGYTF. The DNA for the CDR3 is TGCGCCATCTTGACAAATAACTATGGCTACACCTTC. J is TRBJ1-2 and V is TRBV10-1; unclear D gene. Trimming shortened V by 10 bases and J by 1 base, and 10 bases separated the two germline ends. The germline gives CDR1 WNHNN, CDR2 SYGVQD (reference sequence). The length of the CDR3 is 12 residues.

This clone was seen once. The chain couples TRBV7-2 to TRBJ1-1; TRBD1 matches at 9 bases. V gave up 6 bases and J gave up 7 bases; unmatched junction bases: 12. Germline values: CDR1 SGHTA, CDR2 FQGNSA. This CDR3 has 15 amino acids. In DNA form, the CDR3 reads TGTGCCAGCAGACAATTCCCGGGACAGGGTATTGAAGCTTTCTTT. Protein: CASRQFPGQGIEAFF.

The V call is TRBV2, the J call TRBJ2-3; 12 positions agree with TRBD2. This CDR3 contains 15 residues. Germline CDR1 is SNHLY and CDR2 is FYNNEI. V trimming: 6 bases; J trimming: 0 bases; junction bases outside the gene matches: 1. DNA of the CDR3: TGTGCCAGCAGAGGGACTAGCGGGAGCACAGATACGCAGTATTTT. Amino acid sequence: CASRGTSGSTDTQYF.

The chain is built from TRBV14 and TRBJ2-2; tentative D call: TRBD1 (6 bases). The V and J ends lost 4 bases and 4 bases respectively, with 7 bases between them. Per the germline V gene, CDR1 is SGHDN and CDR2 is FVKESK. This CDR3 is built from 13 residues. The CDR3 sequence: CASSLRGTGELFF. The DNA for the CDR3 is TGTGCCAGCAGCCTCAGGGGCACCGGGGAGCTGTTTTTT.

The chain links TRBV19 to TRBJ2-7; 10 bases are a match to TRBD2. Germline V gives CDR1 LNHDA, CDR2 SQIVND (reference sequence). This CDR3 spans 14 amino acids. V was clipped by 5 bases and J by 6 bases; unmatched bases: 7. CDR3 residues: CASSLAGDSREQYF. CDR3 sequence (DNA): TGTGCCAGTAGTCTAGCGGGGGACTCCCGCGAGCAGTACTTC.

The chain links TRBV5-6 to TRBJ1-1; tentatively, D is TRBD1 (5 bases). The V and J ends lost 4 bases and 7 bases respectively, with 8 bases between them. This CDR3 region has 11 residues. Germline V lookup: CDR1 SGHDT, CDR2 YYEEEE. The CDR3 coding sequence is TGTGCCAGCAGCCAGGGTTTTGAAGCTTTCTTT. As protein: CASSQGFEAFF.

The chain couples TRBV4-1 to TRBJ1-4; D possibly corresponds to TRBD1 (5 bases). V lost 0 bases and J 5 bases, leaving 13 bases between the germline ends. CDR3 length equals 16 residues. CDR1 is MGHRA, CDR2 YSYEKL, per germline. The CDR3 here is CASSQEIPGRNEKLFF. The CDR3 bases are TGCGCCAGCAGCCAAGAAATCCCAGGGAGGAATGAAAAACTGTTTTTT.

V gene TRBV6-1 combines with J gene TRBJ1-1, with 7 bases aligning to TRBD1. Germline-derived CDR1 and CDR2 are MNHNS and SASEGT. CDR3 length: 14 residues. Germline trimming cut 1 base from V and 10 bases from J; bases unmatched to any gene: 9. CDR3 residues: CASSEVRTQGIAFF. The CDR3 nucleotides read TGTGCCAGCAGTGAAGTTAGGACACAGGGGATAGCTTTCTTT.

The J gene is TRBJ1-4, the V gene TRBV27; D remains unclear. V gave up 5 bases and J gave up 0 bases, with 7 bases separating them. The CDR3 length is 14 residues. Germline V lookup: CDR1 MNHEY, CDR2 SMNVEV (reference sequence). The CDR3 coding sequence is TGTGCCAGCAGTGCCGGGACAACTAATGAAAAACTGTTTTTT. It translates to CASSAGTTNEKLFF.

The genes are TRBV7-2 and TRBJ2-1; 15 bases fit TRBD2. V gave up 5 bases and J gave up 8 bases; unmatched junction bases: 7. CDR1 and CDR2 from the germline V gene are SGHTA and FQGNSA. The CDR3 runs to 16 residues. CDR3 DNA: TGTGCCAGCAGCGAAGGGGGACTAGCGGGGGGCTATGAGCAGTTCTTC. This translates into CASSEGGLAGGYEQFF.